These 23 T cell receptor beta chains share one sample of origin, sequenced in a study of read filtering for tumor transcriptome and immune sequencing. Molecular barcoded adaptors covering alpha/delta and beta/gamma chains were used on approximately 400 ng RNA. TCRdb used MiXCR to reprocess the reads, holding one entry per CDR3 protein. Found here are fewer than 30,000 distinct CDR3 sequences, about an eighth of them singletons; the top ten hold about two fifths. Sequenced: a population of CD138-negative cells sorted from bone marrow. These receptors all come from a donor at least 40 years old with multiple myeloma.

This clonotype occurred many times. The chain is built from TRBV7-8 and TRBJ2-7; 9 positions agree with TRBD2. Per the germline V gene, CDR1 is SGHVS and CDR2 is FQNEAQ. The CDR3 covers 14 residues. The J segment lost 2 bases and the V segment lost 1 base, leaving 0 bases of the junction unmatched. In DNA, the CDR3 is TGTGCCAGCAGCTTAGGACTAGCGGCCTACGAGCAGTACTTC. Its translation is CASSLGLAAYEQYF. The entire variable domain, with the rest obtained from reference TRBV7-8 and TRBJ2-7, is as follows: GAGVSQSPRYKVAKRGQDVALRCDPISGHVSLFWYQQALGQGPEFLTYFQNEAQLDKSGLPSDRFFAERPEGSVSTLKIQRTQQEDSAVYLCASSLGLAAYEQYFGPGTRLTVT.

This clonotype showed up just a few times. Lacking the conserved final phenylalanine or tryptophan, this CDR3 likely reflects a read error. The genes are TRBV7-9 and TRBJ2-4; 10 positions agree with TRBD1. The CDR3 runs to 17 residues. Germline CDR1 is SEHNR and CDR2 is FQNEAQ (reference sequence). Trimming at V came to 5 bases and at J to 0 bases, leaving 7 bases not matched to a gene. The CDR3 DNA is TGTGCCAGCAGCCCCCAGGGACAGGGGTTAGCCAAAAACATTCAGTACCTC. Translating it yields CASSPQGQGLAKNIQYL.

In this sample, this clonotype turned up many times. This CDR3 reads CASSPGLAGGRETQYF. CDR3 bases: TGTGCCAGCAGTCCGGGACTAGCGGGAGGAAGGGAGACCCAGTACTTC. J is TRBJ2-5 and V is TRBV25-1; 15 bases line up with TRBD2. Trimming at V came to 5 bases and at J to 5 bases, leaving 6 bases not matched to a gene. CDR1 and CDR2 (germline): MGHDK, SYGVNS. The CDR3 runs 16 residues.

This sequence joins TRBV11-1 and TRBJ2-3; TRBD2 matches at 7 bases. With V trimmed by 3 bases and J by 4 bases, 4 bases remained unmatched. This CDR3 has 14 amino acids. Germline values: CDR1 SGHAT, CDR2 FQDESV (reference sequence). CDR3 DNA: TGTGCCAGCAGCTTGCGGGAGTTGGCAGATACGCAGTATTTT. It encodes CASSLRELADTQYF.

This clonotype was recorded at least ten times. The V call is TRBV24-1, the J call TRBJ2-1; TRBD1 aligns across 10 bases. The V gene end was trimmed by 6 bases and the J gene end by 5 bases; junction bases not matched to a gene: 9. CDR3 length equals 16 residues. Germline V lookup: CDR1 KGHDR, CDR2 SFDVKD. DNA for the CDR3: TGTGCCACCAGTACCGCGGACAGGGGGGCCCACAATGAGCAGTTCTTC. Translated: CATSTADRGAHNEQFF.

This clonotype was seen repeatedly, ten times or more. CDR3 sequence (DNA): TGTGCCAGCAGCTTGGACCGGACAGGGAAGTACTATGGCTACACCTTC. As protein: CASSLDRTGKYYGYTF. The rearrangement uses TRBV5-6 and TRBJ1-2, with 8 positions matching TRBD1. The length of the CDR3 is 16 residues. Germline lookup yields CDR1 SGHDT and CDR2 YYEEEE. The V segment lost 0 bases and the J segment 3 bases; nucleotides outside the gene matches: 7.

This clonotype was recorded many times. The gene calls are TRBV11-2 and TRBJ1-1; D is perhaps TRBD1 (5 bases). The CDR3 is 17 residues long. In germline, CDR1 is SGHAT, CDR2 FQNNGV. Trimming left V 1 base short and J 0 bases short, with 15 bases between. The CDR3 sequence is CASSLGVGGRMNTEAFF. CDR3 sequence (DNA): TGTGCCAGCAGCTTAGGGGTCGGGGGGAGAATGAACACTGAAGCTTTCTTT.

This clonotype was counted only a few times. The V and J genes are TRBV9 and TRBJ2-1; a weak D match, TRBD1 (6 bases). Germline V gene sequence: CDR1 SGDLS, CDR2 YYNGEE. This CDR3 is 16 amino acids long. The germline V and J ends were trimmed by 0 bases and 0 bases, with 10 bases remaining between them. CDR3 DNA sequence: TGTGCCAGCAGCGTAGGACAGGCTAACTCCTACAATGAGCAGTTCTTC. The encoded protein is CASSVGQANSYNEQFF.

This clonotype was counted ten times or more. J is TRBJ2-7 and V is TRBV14; the match to TRBD2 covers 7 bases. With V trimmed by 4 bases and J by 0 bases, 9 bases remained unmatched. This CDR3 contains 16 residues. Germline CDR1 and CDR2: SGHDN and FVKESK. This CDR3 is CASSRPGTTSSYEQYF. Written as DNA, the CDR3 is TGTGCCAGCAGCCGTCCCGGGACTACCAGCTCCTACGAGCAGTACTTC.

The CDR3: CASSTSLVRGESTDTQYF. In nucleotides, the CDR3 is TGTGCCAGCAGCACATCCCTTGTAAGGGGGGAAAGCACAGATACGCAGTATTTT. The chain employs TRBV7-9 and TRBJ2-3; D is tentatively TRBD1 or TRBD2 (6 bases each). CDR1 is SEHNR, CDR2 FQNEAQ, per germline (reference sequence). The CDR3 runs 18 residues. V dropped 5 bases and J dropped 0 bases, with 21 bases sitting between them.

As regards this clonotype: This may be a read error: a much more frequent sequence differs by one nucleotide. V is TRBV6-6 and J is TRBJ2-2; TRBD2 matches 7 bases. The V gene's germline CDR1 is MNHNY and CDR2 SVGAGI (reference sequence). This CDR3 region has 16 residues. The CDR3 nucleotides are TGTGCCAGCAGGACTCCTAGCGGAGCGAACACCGGGGAGCAGTTTTTT. Translating it yields CASRTPSGANTGEQFF.

There are many counts of this clonotype. The gene calls are TRBV5-1 and TRBJ1-4; D possibly corresponds to TRBD1 (5 bases). The V end was cut by 0 bases, the J end by 8 bases, with 11 bases between. The germline V gene has CDR1 SGHRS and CDR2 YFSETQ. The CDR3 has 14 amino acids. Written as DNA, the CDR3 is TGCGCCAGCAGCTTGGACGGCCAGGGCGAAAAACTGTTTTTT. This sequence encodes CASSLDGQGEKLFF. The complete variable domain, with remaining parts taken from reference TRBV5-1 and TRBJ1-4, reads KAGVTQTPRYLIKTRGQQVTLSCSPISGHRSVSWYQQTPGQGLQFLFEYFSETQRNKGNFPGRFSGRQFSNSRSEMNVSTLELGDSALYLCASSLDGQGEKLFFGSGTQLSVL.

Many counts were recorded for this clonotype. The chain couples TRBV2 to TRBJ2-2; D unresolved. Trimming took off 5 bases at V and 5 bases at J, with 9 bases between the two ends. Germline CDR1 SNHLY, CDR2 FYNNEI. The CDR3 extends over 13 amino acids. CDR3 DNA sequence: TGTGCCAGCAGTCCTGGAAGGACCGGGGAGCTGTTTTTT. Protein product: CASSPGRTGELFF.

In its sample, this clonotype was seen many times. V usage is TRBV7-9 and J usage is TRBJ2-5, with 9 bases identical to TRBD1. CDR3 size: 14 residues. CDR1 is SEHNR, CDR2 FQNEAQ, per germline (reference sequence). V was clipped by 4 bases and J by 4 bases; unmatched bases: 4. CDR3 protein: CASSSRDRVETQYF. The DNA of the CDR3 is TGTGCCAGCAGCTCGCGGGACAGGGTAGAGACCCAGTACTTC.

This clonotype was observed at least ten times. The V and J genes are TRBV14 and TRBJ2-1; D is uncertain. The ends were cut back, 0 bases at V and 4 bases at J, with 13 bases in the middle. Germline V lookup: CDR1 SGHDN, CDR2 FVKESK. The CDR3 runs 16 residues. CDR3 loop: CASSQDLYDRYNEQFF. The CDR3 DNA is TGTGCCAGCAGCCAAGATCTCTACGACCGTTACAATGAGCAGTTCTTC.

A few counts support this clonotype. The germline gene is not matched at one end of the junction; a read error may be the cause. The chain recombines TRBV7-9 with TRBJ2-3; 8 bases are a match to TRBD2. The germline V gene has CDR1 SEHNR and CDR2 FQNEAQ (reference sequence). The CDR3 spans 15 residues. The CDR3 DNA reads as TGTGCCAGCAGCTTTAGACTAGCGCCCACAGGTACGCAGTATTTT. It specifies CASSFRLAPTGTQYF.

This clonotype was seen many times. This chain joins TRBV12-5 and TRBJ2-5; TRBD2 matches at 15 bases. The CDR3 is 15 residues long. Looked up from germline, CDR1 is LGHNT and CDR2 is FRNRAP. The V gene end was trimmed by 7 bases and the J gene end by 4 bases; junction bases not matched to a gene: 4. CDR3 region: CASVLGLAGGETQYF. CDR3 nucleotide sequence: TGTGCTAGTGTTCTGGGACTAGCGGGAGGAGAGACCCAGTACTTC.

Points on this clonotype: An end of the junction differs from the germline gene, which may be a read error. The chain couples TRBV29-1 to TRBJ2-3, with 8 bases identical to TRBD1. CDR3 length: 11 amino acids. The germline gives CDR1 SQVTM, CDR2 ANQGSEA. The CDR3: CGLDRGHTQYF. The CDR3, as DNA: TGCGGCCTCGACAGGGGACATACGCAGTATTTC.

This clonotype was observed many times. V usage is TRBV5-1 and J usage is TRBJ2-5; 8 positions agree with TRBD1. Germline CDR1 SGHRS, CDR2 YFSETQ. V trimming: 5 bases; J trimming: 0 bases; junction bases outside the gene matches: 6. The CDR3 runs to 15 residues. CDR3 residues: CASRNRDRYQETQYF. The CDR3 DNA reads as TGCGCCAGCAGAAACCGGGACAGGTACCAAGAGACCCAGTACTTC.

The rearrangement links TRBV10-2 to TRBJ2-3, with a weak D call TRBD2 (6 bases). Trimming shortened V by 4 bases and J by 2 bases, and 10 bases separated the two germline ends. The CDR3 consists of 14 residues. Germline V lookup: CDR1 WSHSY, CDR2 SAAADI. The CDR3 region is CASSAGVDTDTQYF. In DNA, the CDR3 is TGCGCCAGCAGTGCGGGAGTCGACACAGATACGCAGTATTTT.

As to this clonotype: At one of its ends the junction is not consistent with the germline gene, which may arise from a read error. V and J are TRBV29-1 and TRBJ2-7, with 9 positions matching TRBD2. Germline lookup yields CDR1 SQVTM and CDR2 ANQGSEA. CDR3 length: 13 residues. For the CDR3, the DNA is TGCAGCACCCGGGCTAGCGGGAAACACGAGCGGTACTTC. Residues: CSTRASGKHERYF.

This clonotype was recorded many times. The chain joins TRBV7-9 to TRBJ2-1; D remains unclear. The germline gives CDR1 SEHNR, CDR2 FQNEAQ (reference sequence). V was trimmed by 1 base and J by 10 bases, leaving 8 bases between them. This CDR3 spans 12 amino acids. The CDR3 region has the DNA TGTGCCAGCAGCTTAGGGGGAATCGAGCAGTTCTTC. It is translated as CASSLGGIEQFF.

The table lists this clonotype with a few counts. This clone may be a read error of a much larger clone one base away. The genes are TRBV12-5 and TRBJ1-1; 7 positions agree with TRBD1. Germline CDR1 reads LGHNT; CDR2 reads FRNRAP. After removal of 6 bases from V and 12 bases from J, the junction contained 7 bases not matched to a gene. This CDR3 is built from 11 residues. CDR3 in amino acids: CASGETGRTFF. The CDR3 DNA sequence: TGTGCTAGTGGGGAGACAGGGAGGACTTTCTTT.